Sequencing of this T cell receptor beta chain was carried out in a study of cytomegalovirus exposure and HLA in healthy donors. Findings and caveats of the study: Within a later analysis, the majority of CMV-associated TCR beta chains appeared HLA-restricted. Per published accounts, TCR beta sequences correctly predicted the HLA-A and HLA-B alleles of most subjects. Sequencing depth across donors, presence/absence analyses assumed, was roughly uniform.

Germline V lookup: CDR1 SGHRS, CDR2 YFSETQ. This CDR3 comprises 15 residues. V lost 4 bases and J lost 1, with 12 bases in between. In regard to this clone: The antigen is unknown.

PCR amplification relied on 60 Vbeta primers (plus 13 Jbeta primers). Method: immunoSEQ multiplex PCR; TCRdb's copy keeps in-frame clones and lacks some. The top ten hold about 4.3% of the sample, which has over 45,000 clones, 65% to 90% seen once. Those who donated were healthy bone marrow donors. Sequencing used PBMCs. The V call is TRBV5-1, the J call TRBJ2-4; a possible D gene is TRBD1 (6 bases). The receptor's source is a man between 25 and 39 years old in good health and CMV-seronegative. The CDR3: CASSPLDSAKNIQYF. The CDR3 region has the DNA TGCGCCAGCAGCCCCCTGGACAGTGCCAAAAACATTCAGTACTTC.